This TCR beta chain was sequenced in a study of cytomegalovirus exposure and HLA in healthy donors. Study findings and constraints: A later look showed TCR association rates differing by HLA locus, highest for DRB1 and lowest for HLA-C. TCR beta chains numbering 164 were designated cytomegalovirus-associated.

Donors likely had unrecorded immune exposures despite being nominally healthy when sampled. The CDR3 totals 11 residues. The germline V and J ends were trimmed by 10 bases and 3 bases, with 9 bases remaining between them. CDR1 LNHDA and CDR2 SQIVND come from the germline V gene (reference sequence). PCR primers comprised 60 Vbeta and 13 Jbeta primers. The protocol was immunoSEQ multiplex PCR, while the TCRdb copy is restricted to in-frame clones and leaves out a portion. The sample contains about 63,000 clones, under 85% of which appear only once. Concerning this clone itself: Its antigen is as yet unknown.

This sequence joins TRBV19 and TRBJ1-2; no definite D call. The sequenced sample consisted of PBMCs. The sequence was collected from a man over 45 in good health and CMV-seronegative. In nucleotides, the CDR3 is TGTGCCACCGCGCAATACTATGGCTACACCTTC. This codes for CATAQYYGYTF.